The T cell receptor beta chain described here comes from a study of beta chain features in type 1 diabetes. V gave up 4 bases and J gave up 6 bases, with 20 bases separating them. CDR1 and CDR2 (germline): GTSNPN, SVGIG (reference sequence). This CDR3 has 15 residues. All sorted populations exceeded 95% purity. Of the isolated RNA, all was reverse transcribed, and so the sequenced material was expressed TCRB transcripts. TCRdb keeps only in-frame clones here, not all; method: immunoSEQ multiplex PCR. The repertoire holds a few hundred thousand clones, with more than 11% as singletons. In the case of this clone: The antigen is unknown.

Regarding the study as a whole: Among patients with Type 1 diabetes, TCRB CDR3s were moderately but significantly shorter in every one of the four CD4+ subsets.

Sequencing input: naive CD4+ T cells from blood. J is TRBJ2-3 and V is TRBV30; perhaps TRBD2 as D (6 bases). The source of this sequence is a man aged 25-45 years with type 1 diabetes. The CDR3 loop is CAWTRRAGTRDTQYF. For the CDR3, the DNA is TGTGCCTGGACTCGCCGGGCGGGGACTCGGGATACGCAGTATTTT. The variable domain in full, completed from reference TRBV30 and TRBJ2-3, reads SQTIHQWPATLVQPVGSPLSLECTVEGTSNPNLYWYRQAAGRGLQLLFYSVGIGQISSEVPQNLSASRPQDRQFILSSKKLLLSDSGFYLCAWTRRAGTRDTQYFGPGTRLTVL.